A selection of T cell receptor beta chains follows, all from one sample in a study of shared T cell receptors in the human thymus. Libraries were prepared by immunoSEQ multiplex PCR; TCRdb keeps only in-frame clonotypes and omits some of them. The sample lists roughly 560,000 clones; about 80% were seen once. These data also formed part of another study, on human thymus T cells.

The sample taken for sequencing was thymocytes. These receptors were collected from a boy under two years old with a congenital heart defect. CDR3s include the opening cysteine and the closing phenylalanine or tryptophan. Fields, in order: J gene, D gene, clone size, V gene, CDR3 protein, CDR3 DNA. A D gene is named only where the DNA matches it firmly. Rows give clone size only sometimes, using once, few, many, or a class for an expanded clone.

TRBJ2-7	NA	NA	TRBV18	CASSNHPYEQYF	TGTGCCAGCTCCAATCATCCCTACGAGCAGTACTTC
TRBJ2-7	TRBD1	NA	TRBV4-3	CASSQDRGSEQYF	TGCGCCAGCAGCCAGGACAGGGGTTCCGAGCAGTACTTC
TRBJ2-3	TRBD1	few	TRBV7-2	CASSLVVGRGRETQYF	TGTGCCAGCAGCTTAGTTGTGGGCAGGGGGCGAGAGACGCAGTATTTT
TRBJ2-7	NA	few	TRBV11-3	CASSSGPTYEQYF	TGTGCCAGCAGCTCAGGGCCAACCTACGAGCAGTACTTC
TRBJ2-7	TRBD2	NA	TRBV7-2	CASSLGWSSGSLEEQYF	TGTGCCAGCAGCTTAGGTTGGTCTAGCGGGAGTCTGGAGGAGCAGTACTTC
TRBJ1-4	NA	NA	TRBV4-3	CASSLKKGGSNEKLFF	TGCGCCAGCAGCCTTAAAAAGGGGGGGAGTAATGAAAAACTGTTTTTT
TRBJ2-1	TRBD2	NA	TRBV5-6	CASSGPLAGGRSSYNEQFF	TGTGCCAGCAGCGGACCACTAGCGGGAGGCCGGAGCTCCTACAATGAGCAGTTCTTC
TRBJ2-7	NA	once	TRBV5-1	CASSLGPPRYEQYF	TGCGCCAGCAGCCTGGGACCGCCCAGGTACGAGCAGTACTTC
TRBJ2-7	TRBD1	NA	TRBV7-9	CASSSCRDRGHYEQYF	TGTGCCAGCAGCAGTTGCCGGGACAGGGGACACTACGAGCAGTACTTC
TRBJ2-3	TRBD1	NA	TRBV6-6	CASSTGVTDTQYF	TGTGCCAGCAGTACAGGGGTCACAGATACGCAGTATTTT
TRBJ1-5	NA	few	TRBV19	CASMGPPSVPQHF	TGTGCCAGTATGGGGCCCCCGTCTGTGCCCCAGCATTTT
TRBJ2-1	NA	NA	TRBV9	CASSAVGLAGGRQFF	TGTGCCAGCAGCGCCGTGGGGTTGGCAGGAGGTCGCCAGTTCTTC
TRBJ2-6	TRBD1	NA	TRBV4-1	CASSRGWGGQGSSGANVLTF	TGCGCCAGCAGCCGAGGTTGGGGGGGACAGGGGAGCTCTGGGGCCAACGTCCTGACTTTC
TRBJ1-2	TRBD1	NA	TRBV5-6	CASSLWEGTGVEFNYGYTF	TGTGCCAGCAGCTTGTGGGAAGGGACAGGGGTGGAATTCAACTATGGCTACACCTTC
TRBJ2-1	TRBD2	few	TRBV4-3	CASSHQGGGRGYEQFF	TGCGCCAGCAGTCACCAAGGCGGCGGGAGGGGTTATGAGCAGTTCTTC
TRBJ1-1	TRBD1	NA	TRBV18	CASSWDRVMNTEAFF	TGTGCCAGCTCCTGGGACAGGGTCATGAACACTGAAGCTTTCTTT
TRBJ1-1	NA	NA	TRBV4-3	CASSQVRVLNTEAFF	TGCGCCAGCAGCCAAGTGAGGGTATTAAACACTGAAGCTTTCTTT
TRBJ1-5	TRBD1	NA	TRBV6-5	CASSYGTGDQPQHF	TGTGCCAGCAGTTACGGGACAGGAGATCAGCCCCAGCATTTT
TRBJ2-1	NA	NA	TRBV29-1	CSAEGVCGAHNEQFF	TGCAGCGCCGAAGGGGTTTGCGGGGCCCACAATGAGCAGTTCTTC
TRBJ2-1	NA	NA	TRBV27	CASSHTGWEQFF	TGTGCCAGCAGTCACACAGGTTGGGAGCAGTTCTTC
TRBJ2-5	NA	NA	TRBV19	CASSIPEGKTQYF	TGTGCCAGTAGTATCCCGGAGGGTAAGACCCAGTACTTC
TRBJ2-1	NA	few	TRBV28	CASSPSASQHIELQFF	TGTGCCAGCAGCCCATCGGCTAGCCAGCACATCGAGCTGCAGTTCTTC
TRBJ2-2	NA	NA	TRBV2	CASTEGGFGGGPPNTGELFF	TGTGCCAGCACCGAAGGGGGCTTTGGAGGGGGACCCCCAAACACCGGGGAGCTGTTTTTT
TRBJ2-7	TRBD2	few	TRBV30	CAWSVGSGSPPLGNEQYF	TGTGCCTGGAGTGTAGGTAGCGGGAGCCCCCCCCTTGGAAACGAGCAGTACTTC
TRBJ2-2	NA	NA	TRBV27	CASTRLNTGELFF	TGTGCCAGCACTAGATTGAACACCGGGGAGCTGTTTTTT
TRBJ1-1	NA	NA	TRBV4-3	CASSQDGGSDTEAFF	TGCGCCAGCAGCCAAGATGGAGGGTCGGACACTGAAGCTTTCTTT
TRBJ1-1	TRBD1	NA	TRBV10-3	CAISTYDRVGNTEAFF	TGTGCCATCAGTACCTACGACAGGGTCGGGAACACTGAAGCTTTCTTT
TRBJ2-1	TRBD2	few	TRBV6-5	CASHREGSYNEQFF	TGTGCCAGCCATCGGGAGGGCTCCTACAATGAGCAGTTCTTC
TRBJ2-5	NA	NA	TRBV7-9	CASSYPGLPQETQYF	TGTGCCAGCAGCTACCCGGGACTCCCCCAAGAGACCCAGTACTTC
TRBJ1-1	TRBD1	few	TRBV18	CASLDRGRMNTEAFF	TGTGCCAGCCTTGACAGGGGGCGGATGAACACTGAAGCTTTCTTT
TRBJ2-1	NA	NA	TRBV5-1	CASSLADGLHDNEQFF	TGCGCCAGCAGCTTGGCCGACGGGTTACACGACAATGAGCAGTTCTTC
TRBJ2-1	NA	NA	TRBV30	CAWSHFWRGDNEQFF	TGCGCCTGGAGTCACTTTTGGCGGGGCGACAATGAGCAGTTCTTC
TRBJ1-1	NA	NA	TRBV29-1	CSVETGTRGAFF	TGCAGCGTTGAAACGGGGACGAGGGGGGCTTTCTTT
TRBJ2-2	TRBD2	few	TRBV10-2	CASSESSTSGSTGELFF	TGCGCCAGCAGTGAGTCATCGACTAGCGGGAGCACCGGGGAGCTGTTTTTT
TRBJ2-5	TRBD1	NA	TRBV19	CASSRHFGTGQETQYF	TGTGCCAGTAGTAGGCATTTCGGGACAGGGCAAGAGACCCAGTACTTC
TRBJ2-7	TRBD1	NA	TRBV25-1	CASSDGQGGHEQYF	TGTGCCAGCAGTGATGGACAGGGGGGCCACGAGCAGTACTTC
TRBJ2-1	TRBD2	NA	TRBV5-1	CASSPAFGQPGLAGGSSSYNEQFF	TGCGCCAGCAGCCCAGCTTTTGGACAGCCGGGACTAGCGGGAGGGTCAAGCTCCTACAATGAGCAGTTCTTC
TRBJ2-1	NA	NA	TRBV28	CASLRAHNEQFF	TGTGCCAGCCTCAGGGCCCACAATGAGCAGTTCTTC
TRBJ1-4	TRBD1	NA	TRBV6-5	CASSSLGGAVEKLFF	TGTGCCAGCAGTTCCTTAGGGGGCGCGGTTGAAAAACTGTTTTTT
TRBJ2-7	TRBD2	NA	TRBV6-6	CASSSGTSGSLDEQYF	TGTGCCAGCAGTTCCGGGACTAGCGGGAGTCTCGACGAGCAGTACTTC
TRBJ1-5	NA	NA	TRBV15	CATSRVEVVSNQPQHF	TGTGCCACCAGCAGAGTAGAGGTTGTTAGCAATCAGCCCCAGCATTTT
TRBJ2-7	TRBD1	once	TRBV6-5	CASSPDRVSAYEQYF	TGTGCCAGCAGTCCGGACAGGGTCTCGGCCTACGAGCAGTACTTC
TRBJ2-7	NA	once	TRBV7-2	CASSLEEEQYF	TGTGCCAGCAGCTTAGAGGAGGAGCAGTACTTC
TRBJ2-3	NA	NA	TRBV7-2	CASSFPNLLGGPSDTQYF	TGTGCCAGCAGCTTCCCGAACCTTTTAGGAGGGCCCTCAGATACGCAGTATTTT
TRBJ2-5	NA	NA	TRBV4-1	CASSRRASAETQYF	TGCGCCAGCAGCCGTAGGGCTAGCGCAGAGACCCAGTACTTC